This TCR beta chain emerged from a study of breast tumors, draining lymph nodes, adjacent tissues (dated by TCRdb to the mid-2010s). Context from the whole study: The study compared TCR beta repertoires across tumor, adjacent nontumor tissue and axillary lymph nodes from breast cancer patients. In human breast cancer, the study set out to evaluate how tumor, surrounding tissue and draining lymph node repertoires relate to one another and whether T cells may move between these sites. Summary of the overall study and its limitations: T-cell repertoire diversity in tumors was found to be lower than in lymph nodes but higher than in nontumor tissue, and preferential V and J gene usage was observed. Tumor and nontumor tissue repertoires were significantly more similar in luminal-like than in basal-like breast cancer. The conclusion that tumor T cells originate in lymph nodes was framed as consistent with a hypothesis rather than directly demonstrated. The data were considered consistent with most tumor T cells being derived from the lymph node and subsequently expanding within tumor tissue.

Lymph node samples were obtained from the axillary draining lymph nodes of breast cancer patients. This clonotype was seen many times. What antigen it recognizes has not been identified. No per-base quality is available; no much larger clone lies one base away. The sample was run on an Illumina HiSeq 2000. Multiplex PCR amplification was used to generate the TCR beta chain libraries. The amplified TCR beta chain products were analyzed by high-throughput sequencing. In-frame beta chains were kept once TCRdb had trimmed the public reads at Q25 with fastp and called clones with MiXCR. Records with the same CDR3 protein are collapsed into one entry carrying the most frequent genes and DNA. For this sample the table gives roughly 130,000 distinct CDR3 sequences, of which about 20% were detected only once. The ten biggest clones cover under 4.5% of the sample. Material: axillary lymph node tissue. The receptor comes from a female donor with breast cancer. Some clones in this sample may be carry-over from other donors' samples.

Here the CDR3 is given as CASSVRMGTTYEQYF. DNA sequence: TGTGCCAGCAGCGTCCGTATGGGTACGACCTACGAGCAGTACTTC. The sequence links TRBV9 to TRBJ2-7, with the D segment identity uncertain. From the cysteine through the phenylalanine, the CDR3 covers 15 amino acids. Just CDR3 DNA is preserved here, 45 bases in frame from base 1. From the germline V gene, CDR1 is SGDLS and CDR2 is YYNGEE. A distance of 14 bases separates the germline ends of V and J, which lose 2 bases and 2 bases respectively.